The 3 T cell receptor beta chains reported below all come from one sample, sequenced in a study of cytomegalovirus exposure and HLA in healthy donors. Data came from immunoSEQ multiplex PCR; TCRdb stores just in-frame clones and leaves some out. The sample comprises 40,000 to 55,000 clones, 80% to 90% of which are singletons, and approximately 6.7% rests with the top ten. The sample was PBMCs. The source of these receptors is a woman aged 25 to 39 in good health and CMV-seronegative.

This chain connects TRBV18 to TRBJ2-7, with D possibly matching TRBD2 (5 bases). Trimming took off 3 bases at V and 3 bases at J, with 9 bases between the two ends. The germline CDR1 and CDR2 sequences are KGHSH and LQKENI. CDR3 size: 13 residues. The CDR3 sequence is CASSPGNHYEQYF. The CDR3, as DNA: TGTGCCAGCTCACCCGGGAACCACTACGAGCAGTACTTC.

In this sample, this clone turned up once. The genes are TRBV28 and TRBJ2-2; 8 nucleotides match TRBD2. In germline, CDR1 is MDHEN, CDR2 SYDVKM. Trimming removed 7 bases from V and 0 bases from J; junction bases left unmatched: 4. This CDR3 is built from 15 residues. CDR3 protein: CASTPGGSNTGELFF. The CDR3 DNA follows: TGTGCCAGCACCCCGGGGGGGTCGAACACCGGGGAGCTGTTTTTT.

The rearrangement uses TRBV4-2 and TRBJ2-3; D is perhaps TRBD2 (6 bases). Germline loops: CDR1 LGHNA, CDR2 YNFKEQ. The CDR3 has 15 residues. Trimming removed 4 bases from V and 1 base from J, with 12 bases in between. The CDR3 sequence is CASSLERARTDTQYF. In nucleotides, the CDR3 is TGTGCCAGCAGCCTTGAGCGGGCCCGCACAGATACGCAGTATTTT.